Below, 3 T cell receptor beta chains from the same sample are listed, as sequenced in a study of CD8+ T cells in alopecia areata. Investigators isolated RNA and reverse transcribed it into cDNA to act as the sequencing template. Profiled with immunoSEQ multiplex PCR; TCRdb holds only in-frame clones, not every one. This sample yields some 170,000 clones, of which 65% to 75% are seen a single time; roughly 10% belongs to the top ten. Material: CD8+ T cells sorted from blood, obtained at week 0. All receptors come from a human donor with alopecia areata.

The V call is TRBV29-1, the J call TRBJ1-1; D is ambiguous. Trimming pared 3 bases from V and 2 bases from J, leaving 7 bases between. The germline gives CDR1 SQVTM, CDR2 ANQGSEA. The CDR3 covers 12 residues. DNA of the CDR3: TGCAGCGTTGACCGGACTAACACTGAAGCTTTCTTT. Protein sequence: CSVDRTNTEAFF.

This clone turned up a few times. This rearrangement joins TRBV7-6 to TRBJ2-7, with D hard to call. The V gene lost 3 bases and the J gene lost 6 bases, with 6 bases spanning the gap. The CDR3 has 11 residues. From germline, CDR1 is SGHVS and CDR2 FNYEAQ. The CDR3 DNA reads TGTGCCAGCAGCTTGGAGACCGAGCAGTACTTC. Translated: CASSLETEQYF. The whole variable domain, remainder taken from reference TRBV7-6 and TRBJ2-7, is GAGVSQSPRYKVTKRGQDVALRCDPISGHVSLYWYRQALGQGPEFLTYFNYEAQQDKSGLPNDRFSAERPEGSISTLTIQRTEQRDSAMYRCASSLETEQYFGPGTRLTVT.

The rearrangement links TRBV5-1 to TRBJ2-3, with D uncertain. Deletions cut 9 bases from V and 2 bases from J, with 16 bases between. This CDR3 has 14 amino acids. In germline, CDR1 is SGHRS, CDR2 YFSETQ. The CDR3 protein is CATSLWGSTDTQYF. CDR3 in DNA: TGCGCCACCTCCCTCTGGGGTTCCACAGATACGCAGTATTTT. The entire variable domain, with the rest obtained from reference TRBV5-1 and TRBJ2-3, is as follows: KAGVTQTPRYLIKTRGQQVTLSCSPISGHRSVSWYQQTPGQGLQFLFEYFSETQRNKGNFPGRFSGRQFSNSRSEMNVSTLELGDSALYLCATSLWGSTDTQYFGPGTRLTVL.